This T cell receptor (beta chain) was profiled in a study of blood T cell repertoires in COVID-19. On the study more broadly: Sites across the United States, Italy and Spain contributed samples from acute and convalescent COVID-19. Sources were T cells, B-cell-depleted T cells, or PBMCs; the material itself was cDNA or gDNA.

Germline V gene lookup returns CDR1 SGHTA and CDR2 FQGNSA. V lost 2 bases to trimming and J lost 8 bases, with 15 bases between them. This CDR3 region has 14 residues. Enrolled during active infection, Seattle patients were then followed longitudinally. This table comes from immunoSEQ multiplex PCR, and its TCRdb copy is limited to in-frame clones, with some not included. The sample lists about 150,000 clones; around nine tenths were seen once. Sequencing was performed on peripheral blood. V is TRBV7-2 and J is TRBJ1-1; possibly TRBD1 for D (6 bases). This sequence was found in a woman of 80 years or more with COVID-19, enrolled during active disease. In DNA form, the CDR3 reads TGTGCCAGCAGCTTAAGGCAGGGGACGGTGGAAGCTTTCTTT. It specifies CASSLRQGTVEAFF.